The source of this TCR beta chain is a study of T cell changes during pregnancy in multiple sclerosis. This clone was counted once. Method: immunoSEQ multiplex PCR; TCRdb's copy keeps in-frame clones and lacks some. The table has more than 80,000 clones, about 95% seen once. The sequence was collected from a female donor with multiple sclerosis, enrolled in a pregnancy study. The input for sequencing was peripheral blood, taken in the second trimester of pregnancy.

The CDR3 bases are TGTGCCAGCAGAAATGGGAGGGAGAATCGGGGCTACAATGAGCAGTTCTTC. This gives the protein CASRNGRENRGYNEQFF. The chain couples TRBV7-9 to TRBJ2-1, with TRBD2 matching 7 bases. The CDR3 is 17 residues long. V lost 6 bases, J lost 3 bases, and 14 bases stayed unmatched. CDR1 is SEHNR and CDR2 is FQNEAQ in the germline V gene (reference sequence).